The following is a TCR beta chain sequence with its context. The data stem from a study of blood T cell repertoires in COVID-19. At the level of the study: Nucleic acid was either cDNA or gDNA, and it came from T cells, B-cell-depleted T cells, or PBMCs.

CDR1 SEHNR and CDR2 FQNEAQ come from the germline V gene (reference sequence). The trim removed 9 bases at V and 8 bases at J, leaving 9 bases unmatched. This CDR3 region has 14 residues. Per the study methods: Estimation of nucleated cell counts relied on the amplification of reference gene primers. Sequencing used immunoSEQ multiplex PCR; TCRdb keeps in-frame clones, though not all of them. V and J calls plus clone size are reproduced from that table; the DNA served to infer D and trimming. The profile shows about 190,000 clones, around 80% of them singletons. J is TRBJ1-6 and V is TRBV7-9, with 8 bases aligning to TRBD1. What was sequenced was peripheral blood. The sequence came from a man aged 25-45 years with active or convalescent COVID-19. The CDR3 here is CASGAGGWDSPLHF. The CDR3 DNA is TGTGCCAGTGGGGCAGGGGGCTGGGATTCACCCCTCCACTTT. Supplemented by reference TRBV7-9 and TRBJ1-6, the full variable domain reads DTGVSQNPRHKITKRGQNVTFRCDPISEHNRLYWYRQTLGQGPEFLTYFQNEAQLEKSRLLSDRFSAERPKGSFSTLEIQRTEQGDSAMYLCASGAGGWDSPLHFGNGTRLTVT.